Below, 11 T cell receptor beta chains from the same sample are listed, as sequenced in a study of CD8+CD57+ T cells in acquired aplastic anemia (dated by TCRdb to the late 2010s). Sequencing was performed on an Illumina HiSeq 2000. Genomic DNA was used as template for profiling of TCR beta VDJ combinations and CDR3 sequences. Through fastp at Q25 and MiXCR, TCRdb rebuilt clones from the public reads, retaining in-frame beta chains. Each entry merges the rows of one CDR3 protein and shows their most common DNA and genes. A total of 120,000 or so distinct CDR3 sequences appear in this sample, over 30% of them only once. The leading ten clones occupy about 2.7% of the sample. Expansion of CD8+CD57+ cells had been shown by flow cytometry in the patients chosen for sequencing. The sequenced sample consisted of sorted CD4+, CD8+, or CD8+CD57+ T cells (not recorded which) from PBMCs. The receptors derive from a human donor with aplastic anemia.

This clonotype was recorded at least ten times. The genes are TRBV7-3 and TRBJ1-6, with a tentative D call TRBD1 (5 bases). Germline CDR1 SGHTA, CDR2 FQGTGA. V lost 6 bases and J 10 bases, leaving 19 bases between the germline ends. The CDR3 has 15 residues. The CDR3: CASSPGRGSGSPLHF. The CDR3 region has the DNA TGTGCCAGCAGTCCGGGGCGGGGATCAGGCTCACCCCTCCACTTT.

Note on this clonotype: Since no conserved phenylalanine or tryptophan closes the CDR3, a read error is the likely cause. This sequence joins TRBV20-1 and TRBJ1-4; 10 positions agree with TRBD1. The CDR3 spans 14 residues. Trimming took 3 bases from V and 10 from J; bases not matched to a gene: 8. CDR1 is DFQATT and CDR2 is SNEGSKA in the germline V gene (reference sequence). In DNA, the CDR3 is TGCAGTGCTAGTTCCGGGACAGGGGATGGAAAACTGTTTTAT. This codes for CSASSGTGDGKLFY.

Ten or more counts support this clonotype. CDR3 sequence: CATSRDKHVTDTQYF. The DNA of the CDR3 is TGTGCCACCAGCAGAGATAAGCATGTCACAGATACGCAGTATTTT. This sequence joins TRBV15 and TRBJ2-3; D remains unclear. Trimming left V 0 bases short and J 2 bases short, with 9 bases between. The CDR3 is 15 amino acids. CDR1 and CDR2 (germline): LNHNV, YYDKDF (reference sequence).

The CDR3 reads CASSGAGGETQYF. In DNA, the CDR3 is TGTGCCAGCAGTGGGGCAGGGGGAGAGACCCAGTACTTC. V is TRBV6-4 and J is TRBJ2-5; TRBD1 aligns across 7 bases. This CDR3 is built from 13 residues. Germline-derived CDR1 and CDR2 are MRHNA and SNTAGT. V shed 4 bases, J shed 4 bases, and the junction held 3 bases outside the gene matches.

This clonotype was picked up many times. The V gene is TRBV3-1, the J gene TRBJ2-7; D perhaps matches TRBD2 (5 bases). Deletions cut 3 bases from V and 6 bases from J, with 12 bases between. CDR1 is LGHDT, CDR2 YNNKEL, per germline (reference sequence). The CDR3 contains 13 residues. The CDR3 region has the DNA TGTGCCAGCAGCCAGGTGGACGCGGGCGAGCAGTACTTC. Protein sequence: CASSQVDAGEQYF.

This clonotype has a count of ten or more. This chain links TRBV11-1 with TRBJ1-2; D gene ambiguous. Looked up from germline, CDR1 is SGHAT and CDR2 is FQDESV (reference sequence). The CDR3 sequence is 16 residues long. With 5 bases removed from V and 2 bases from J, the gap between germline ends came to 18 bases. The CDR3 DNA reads TGTGCCAGCAGCCCCCCGGGCAAAGGCCCCAACTATGGCTACACCTTC. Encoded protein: CASSPPGKGPNYGYTF.

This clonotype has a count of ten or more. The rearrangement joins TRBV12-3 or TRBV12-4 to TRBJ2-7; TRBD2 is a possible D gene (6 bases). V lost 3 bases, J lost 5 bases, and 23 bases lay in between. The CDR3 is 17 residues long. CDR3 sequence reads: CASSFGRWGENQDEQYF. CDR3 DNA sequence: TGTGCCAGCAGTTTCGGTCGTTGGGGGGAGAATCAGGACGAGCAGTACTTC.

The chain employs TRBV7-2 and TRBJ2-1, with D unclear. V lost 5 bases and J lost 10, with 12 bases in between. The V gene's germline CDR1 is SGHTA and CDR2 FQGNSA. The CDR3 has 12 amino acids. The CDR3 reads CASSQRVREQFF. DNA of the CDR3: TGTGCCAGCAGCCAAAGGGTGAGGGAGCAGTTCTTC.

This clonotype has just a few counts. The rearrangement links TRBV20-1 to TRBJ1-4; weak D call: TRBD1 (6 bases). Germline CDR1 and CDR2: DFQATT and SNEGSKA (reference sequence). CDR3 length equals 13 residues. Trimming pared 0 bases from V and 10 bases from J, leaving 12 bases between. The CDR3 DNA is TGCAGTGCTAGAGATTCTCGGGGGGCAAAACTGTTTTTT. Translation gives CSARDSRGAKLFF.

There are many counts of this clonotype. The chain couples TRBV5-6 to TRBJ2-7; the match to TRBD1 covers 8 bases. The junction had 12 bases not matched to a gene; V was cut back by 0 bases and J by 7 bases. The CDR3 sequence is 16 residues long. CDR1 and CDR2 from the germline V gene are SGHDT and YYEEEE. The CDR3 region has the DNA TGTGCCAGCAGCTTGGGGATCGGGACAGGTGACCCTGAGCAGTACTTC. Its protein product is CASSLGIGTGDPEQYF.

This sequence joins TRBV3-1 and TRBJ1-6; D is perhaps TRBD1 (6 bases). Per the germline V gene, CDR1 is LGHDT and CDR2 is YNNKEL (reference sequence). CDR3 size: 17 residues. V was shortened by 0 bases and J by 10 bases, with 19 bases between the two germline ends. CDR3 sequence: CASSQDRSGAEGSPLHF. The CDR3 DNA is TGTGCCAGCAGCCAAGATAGATCGGGGGCGGAAGGCTCACCCCTCCACTTT.